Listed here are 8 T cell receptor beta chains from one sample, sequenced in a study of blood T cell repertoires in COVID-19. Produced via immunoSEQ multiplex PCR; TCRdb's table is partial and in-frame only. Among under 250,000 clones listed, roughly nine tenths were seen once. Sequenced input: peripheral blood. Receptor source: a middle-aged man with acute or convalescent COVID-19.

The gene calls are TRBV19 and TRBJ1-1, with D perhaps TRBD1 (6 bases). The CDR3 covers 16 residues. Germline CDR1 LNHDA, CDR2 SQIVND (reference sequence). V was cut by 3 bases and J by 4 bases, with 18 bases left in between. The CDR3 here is CASSMTRGGKGTEAFF. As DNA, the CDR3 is TGTGCCAGTAGTATGACTAGGGGGGGGAAAGGCACTGAAGCTTTCTTT.

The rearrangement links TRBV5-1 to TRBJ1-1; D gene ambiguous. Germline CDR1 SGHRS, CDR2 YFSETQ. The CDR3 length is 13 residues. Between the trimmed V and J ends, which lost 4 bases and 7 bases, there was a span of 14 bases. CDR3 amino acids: CASSNPSVYEAFF. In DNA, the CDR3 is TGCGCCAGCAGCAACCCGAGTGTCTATGAAGCTTTCTTT.

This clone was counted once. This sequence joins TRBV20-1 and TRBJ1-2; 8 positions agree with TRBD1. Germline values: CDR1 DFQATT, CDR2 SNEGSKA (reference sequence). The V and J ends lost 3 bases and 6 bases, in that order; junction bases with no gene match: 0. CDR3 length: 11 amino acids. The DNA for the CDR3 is TGCAGTGCTAGGGACAGGGATGGCTACACCTTC. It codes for CSARDRDGYTF.

The CDR3 is CASSFLRDRNYGYTF. In DNA, the CDR3 is TGTGCCAGCAGCTTCTTGCGGGACAGGAACTATGGCTACACCTTC. The chain is built from TRBV7-9 and TRBJ1-2; 8 bases are shared with TRBD1. This CDR3 is built from 15 residues. The germline V gene has CDR1 SEHNR and CDR2 FQNEAQ (reference sequence). The V segment lost 3 bases and the J segment 2 bases; nucleotides outside the gene matches: 5.

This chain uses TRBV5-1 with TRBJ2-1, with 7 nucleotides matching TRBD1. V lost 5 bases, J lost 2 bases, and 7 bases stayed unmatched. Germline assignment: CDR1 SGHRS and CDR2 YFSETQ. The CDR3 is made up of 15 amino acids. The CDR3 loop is CASRPGQVTYNEQFF. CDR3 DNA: TGCGCCAGCAGACCAGGACAGGTCACCTACAATGAGCAGTTCTTC. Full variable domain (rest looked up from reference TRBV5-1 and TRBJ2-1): KAGVTQTPRYLIKTRGQQVTLSCSPISGHRSVSWYQQTPGQGLQFLFEYFSETQRNKGNFPGRFSGRQFSNSRSEMNVSTLELGDSALYLCASRPGQVTYNEQFFGPGTRLTVL.

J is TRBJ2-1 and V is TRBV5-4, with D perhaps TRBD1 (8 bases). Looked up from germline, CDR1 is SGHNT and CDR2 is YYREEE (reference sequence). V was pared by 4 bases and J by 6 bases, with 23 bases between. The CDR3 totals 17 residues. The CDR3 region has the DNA TGTGCCAGCAGCCGGGGGGACCTGACAGGGGTGGGCAATGAGCAGTTCTTC. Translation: CASSRGDLTGVGNEQFF.

CDR3 DNA sequence: TGCGCCAGCAGCTCCGTGGCGGGGGGATCGGAGACCCAGTACTTC. Its translation: CASSSVAGGSETQYF. J is TRBJ2-5 and V is TRBV5-1, with 8 bases that match TRBD2. CDR3 length equals 15 residues. Trimming took 3 bases from V and 5 from J; bases not matched to a gene: 9. Germline V gene lookup returns CDR1 SGHRS and CDR2 YFSETQ. Full variable domain (missing parts from reference TRBV5-1 and TRBJ2-5): KAGVTQTPRYLIKTRGQQVTLSCSPISGHRSVSWYQQTPGQGLQFLFEYFSETQRNKGNFPGRFSGRQFSNSRSEMNVSTLELGDSALYLCASSSVAGGSETQYFGPGTRLLVL.

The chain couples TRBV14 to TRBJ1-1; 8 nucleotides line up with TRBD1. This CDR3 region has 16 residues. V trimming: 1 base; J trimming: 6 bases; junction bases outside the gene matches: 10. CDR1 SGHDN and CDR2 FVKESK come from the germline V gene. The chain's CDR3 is CASSQVYGTGRPEAFF. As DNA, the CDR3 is TGTGCCAGCAGCCAAGTTTACGGGACAGGTCGACCTGAAGCTTTCTTT.